In its sample, the clone carrying this TCR beta chain was seen once. This entry belongs to a study of T cell changes during pregnancy in multiple sclerosis. Data came from immunoSEQ multiplex PCR; TCRdb stores just in-frame clones and leaves some out. Of some 60,000 clones detected, 93% appear once; the ten largest clones hold around 1.7%. J lost 10 bases, V lost 5 bases, and 12 bases had no gene match. Germline-derived CDR1 and CDR2 are SGHTA and FQGNSA. This CDR3 contains 14 residues. This chain uses TRBV7-2 with TRBJ1-1; 8 nucleotides agree with TRBD1. The receptor comes from a female donor with multiple sclerosis, enrolled in a pregnancy study. Sequenced material: peripheral blood, taken after pregnancy. The CDR3 reads CASSKPGQEFGAFF. CDR3 in DNA: TGTGCCAGCAGCAAACCGGGACAGGAGTTCGGAGCTTTCTTT.